The clone carrying this T cell receptor beta chain has only one observation. This sample was taken from a study of blood T cell repertoires in COVID-19. Germline-derived CDR1 and CDR2 are SNHLY and FYNNEI. V lost 4 bases and J lost 0; bases outside the gene matches: 9. The CDR3 contains 17 residues. The assay was immunoSEQ multiplex PCR, and TCRdb's table has in-frame clones only and misses some. The sample has roughly 100,000 clones, about 85% seen once; the top ten hold around 3.3%. V and J are TRBV2 and TRBJ1-3; 7 positions match TRBD1. The TCR comes from a man aged 50 or older in a cohort sampled during active COVID-19. Sequencing used peripheral blood. The CDR3 protein is CASSVPGQQTSGNTIYF. The CDR3 DNA reads as TGTGCCAGCAGTGTCCCGGGACAGCAGACCTCTGGAAACACCATATATTTT.